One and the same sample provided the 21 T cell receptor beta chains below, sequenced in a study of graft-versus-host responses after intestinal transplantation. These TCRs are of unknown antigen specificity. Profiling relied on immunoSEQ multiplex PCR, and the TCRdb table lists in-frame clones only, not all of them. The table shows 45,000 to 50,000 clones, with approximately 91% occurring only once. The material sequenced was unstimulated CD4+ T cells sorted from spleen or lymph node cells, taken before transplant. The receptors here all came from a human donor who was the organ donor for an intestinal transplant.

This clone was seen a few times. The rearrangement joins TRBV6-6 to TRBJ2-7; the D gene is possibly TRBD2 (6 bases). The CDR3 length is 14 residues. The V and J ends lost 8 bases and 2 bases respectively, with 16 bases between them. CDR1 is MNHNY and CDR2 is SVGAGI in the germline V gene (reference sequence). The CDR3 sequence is CASVPGTAPYEQYF. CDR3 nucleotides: TGTGCCAGCGTTCCTGGGACTGCCCCCTACGAGCAGTACTTC.

The DNA for the CDR3 is TGTGCCAGCAGTCCCCTTGGCGGGAGGGGGACAGATACGCAGTATTTT. It codes for CASSPLGGRGTDTQYF. This rearrangement joins TRBV28 to TRBJ2-3; 9 bases are shared with TRBD2. The CDR3 contains 16 residues. The germline CDR1 and CDR2 sequences are MDHEN and SYDVKM. V lost 5 bases and J lost 3; bases outside the gene matches: 9.

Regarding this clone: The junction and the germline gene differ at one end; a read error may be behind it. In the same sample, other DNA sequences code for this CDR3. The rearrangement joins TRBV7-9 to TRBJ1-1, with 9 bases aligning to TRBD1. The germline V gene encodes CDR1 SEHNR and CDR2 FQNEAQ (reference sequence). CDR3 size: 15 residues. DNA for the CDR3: TGTGCCAGCAGCAGACCACAGGGGGCGGGAACTGAAGCTTTTTTT. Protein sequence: CASSRPQGAGTEAFF.

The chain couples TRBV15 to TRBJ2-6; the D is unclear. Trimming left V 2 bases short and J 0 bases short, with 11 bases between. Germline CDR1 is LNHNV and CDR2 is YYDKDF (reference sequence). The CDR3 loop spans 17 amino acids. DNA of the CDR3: TGTGCCACCAGCAGACCCTGGGCTTACTCTGGGGCCAACGTCCTGACTTTC. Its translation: CATSRPWAYSGANVLTF.

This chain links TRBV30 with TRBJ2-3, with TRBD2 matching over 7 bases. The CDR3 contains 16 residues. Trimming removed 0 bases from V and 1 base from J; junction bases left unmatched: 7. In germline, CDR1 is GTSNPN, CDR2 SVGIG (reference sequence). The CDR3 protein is CAWSVGAGPGTDTQYF. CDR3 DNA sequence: TGTGCCTGGAGTGTCGGAGCGGGACCCGGCACAGATACGCAGTATTTT.

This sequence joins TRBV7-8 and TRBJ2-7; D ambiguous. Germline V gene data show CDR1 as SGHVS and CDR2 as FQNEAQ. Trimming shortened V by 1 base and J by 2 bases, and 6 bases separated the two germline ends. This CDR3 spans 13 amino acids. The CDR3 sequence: CASSLGTTYEQYF. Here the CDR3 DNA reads TGTGCCAGCAGCTTAGGGACCACCTACGAGCAGTACTTC.

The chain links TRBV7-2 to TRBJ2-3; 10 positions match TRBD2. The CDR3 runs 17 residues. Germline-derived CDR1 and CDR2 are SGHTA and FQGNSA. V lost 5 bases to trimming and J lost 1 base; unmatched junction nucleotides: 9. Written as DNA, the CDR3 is TGTGCCAGCAGCACCTTTCGGACTAGCGGAGGCACAGATACGCAGTATTTT. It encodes CASSTFRTSGGTDTQYF. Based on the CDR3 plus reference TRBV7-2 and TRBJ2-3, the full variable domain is GAGVSQSPSNKVTEKGKDVELRCDPISGHTALYWYRQSLGQGLEFLIYFQGNSAPDKSGLPSDRFSAERTGGSVSTLTIQRTQQEDSAVYLCASSTFRTSGGTDTQYFGPGTRLTVL.

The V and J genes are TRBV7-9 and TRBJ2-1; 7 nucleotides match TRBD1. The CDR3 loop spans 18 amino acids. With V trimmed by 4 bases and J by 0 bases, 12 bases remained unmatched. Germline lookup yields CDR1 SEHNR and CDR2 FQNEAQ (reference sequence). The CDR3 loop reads CASSSARRDRVSYNEQFF. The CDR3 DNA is TGTGCCAGCAGCTCAGCGCGACGGGACAGAGTCTCCTACAATGAGCAGTTCTTC.

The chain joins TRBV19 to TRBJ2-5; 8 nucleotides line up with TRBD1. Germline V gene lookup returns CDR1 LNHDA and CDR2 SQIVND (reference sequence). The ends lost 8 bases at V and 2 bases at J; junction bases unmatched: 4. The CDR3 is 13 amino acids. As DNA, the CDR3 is TGTGCCAGTGTCGGGACAGGACAAGAGACCCAGTACTTC. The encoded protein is CASVGTGQETQYF.

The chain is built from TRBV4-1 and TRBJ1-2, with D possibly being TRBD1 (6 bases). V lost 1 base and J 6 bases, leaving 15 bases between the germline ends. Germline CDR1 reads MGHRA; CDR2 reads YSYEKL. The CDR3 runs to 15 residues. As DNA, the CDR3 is TGCGCCAGCAGCCAAGGCCCTGTGAGGGGGGATGGCTACACCTTC. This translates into CASSQGPVRGDGYTF.

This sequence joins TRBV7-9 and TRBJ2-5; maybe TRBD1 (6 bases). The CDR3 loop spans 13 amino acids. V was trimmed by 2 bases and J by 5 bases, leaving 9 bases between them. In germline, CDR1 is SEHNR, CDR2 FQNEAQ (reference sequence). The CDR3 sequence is CASSLTGMETQYF. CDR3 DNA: TGTGCCAGCAGCTTAACAGGGATGGAGACCCAGTACTTC. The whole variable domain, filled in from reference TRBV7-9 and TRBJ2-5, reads DTGVSQNPRHKITKRGQNVTFRCDPISEHNRLYWYRQTLGQGPEFLTYFQNEAQLEKSRLLSDRFSAERPKGSFSTLEIQRTEQGDSAMYLCASSLTGMETQYFGPGTRLLVL.

The CDR3 protein is CASSTGNEQFF. The CDR3 DNA reads TGCGCCAGCAGTACGGGCAATGAGCAGTTCTTC. This chain connects TRBV4-1 to TRBJ2-1; D gene uncertain. The V gene lost 6 bases and the J gene lost 6 bases, with 6 bases spanning the gap. The CDR3 is 11 residues long. Germline CDR1 reads MGHRA; CDR2 reads YSYEKL.

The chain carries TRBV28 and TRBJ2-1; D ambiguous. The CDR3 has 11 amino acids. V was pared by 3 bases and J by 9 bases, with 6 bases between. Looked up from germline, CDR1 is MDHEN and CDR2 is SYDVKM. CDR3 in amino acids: CASSFKGEQFF. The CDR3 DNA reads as TGTGCCAGCAGTTTTAAGGGTGAGCAGTTCTTC. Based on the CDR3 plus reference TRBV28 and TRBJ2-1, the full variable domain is DVKVTQSSRYLVKRTGEKVFLECVQDMDHENMFWYRQDPGLGLRLIYFSYDVKMKEKGDIPEGYSVSREKKERFSLILESASTNQTSMYLCASSFKGEQFFGPGTRLTVL.

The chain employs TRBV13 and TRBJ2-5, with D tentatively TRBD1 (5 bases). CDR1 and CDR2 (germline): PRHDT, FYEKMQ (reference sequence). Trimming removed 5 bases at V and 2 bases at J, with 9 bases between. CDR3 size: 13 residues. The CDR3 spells CASSPHRQETQYF. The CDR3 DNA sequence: TGTGCCAGCAGCCCTCACAGGCAAGAGACCCAGTACTTC.

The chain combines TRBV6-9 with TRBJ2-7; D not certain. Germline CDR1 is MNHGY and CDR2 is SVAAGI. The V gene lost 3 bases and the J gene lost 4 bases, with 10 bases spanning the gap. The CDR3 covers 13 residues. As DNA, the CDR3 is TGTGCCAGCAGTTACGCCGACGGATACGAGCAGTACTTC. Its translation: CASSYADGYEQYF.

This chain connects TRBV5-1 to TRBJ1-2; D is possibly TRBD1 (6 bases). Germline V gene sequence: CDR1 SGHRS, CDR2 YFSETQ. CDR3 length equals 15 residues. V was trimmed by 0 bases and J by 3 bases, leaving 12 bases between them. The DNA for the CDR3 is TGCGCCAGCAGCTTGGCCGGAAACAGGGACTATGGCTACACCTTC. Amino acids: CASSLAGNRDYGYTF.

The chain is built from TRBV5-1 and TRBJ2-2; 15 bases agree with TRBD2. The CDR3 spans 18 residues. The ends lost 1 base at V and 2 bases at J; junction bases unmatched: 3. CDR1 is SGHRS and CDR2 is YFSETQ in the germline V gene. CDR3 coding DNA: TGCGCCAGCAGCTTGAGGGGACTAGCGGGAGGCAACACCGGGGAGCTGTTTTTT. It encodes CASSLRGLAGGNTGELFF.

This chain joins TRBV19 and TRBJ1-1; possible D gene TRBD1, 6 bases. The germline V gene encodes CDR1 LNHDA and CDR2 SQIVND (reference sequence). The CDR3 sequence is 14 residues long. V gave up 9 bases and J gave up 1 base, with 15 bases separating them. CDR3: CASMNRVGNTEAFF. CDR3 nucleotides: TGTGCCAGCATGAACAGGGTTGGGAACACTGAAGCTTTCTTT.

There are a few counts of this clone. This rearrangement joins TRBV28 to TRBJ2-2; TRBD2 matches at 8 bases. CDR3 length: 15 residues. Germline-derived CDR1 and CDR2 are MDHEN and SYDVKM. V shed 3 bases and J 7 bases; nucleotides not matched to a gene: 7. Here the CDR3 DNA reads TGTGCCAGCAGTTTTTCCCGGGGGGGTGGCGGGGAGCTGTTTTTT. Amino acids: CASSFSRGGGGELFF.

The chain's CDR3 is CASSVGQNRWEQYF. In DNA form, the CDR3 reads TGCGCCAGCAGCGTGGGACAGAACCGTTGGGAGCAGTACTTC. This rearrangement joins TRBV5-1 to TRBJ2-7; TRBD1 matches at 7 bases. Germline values: CDR1 SGHRS, CDR2 YFSETQ. Trimming cost V 4 bases and J 7 bases; bases outside gene matches: 11. CDR3 size: 14 residues.

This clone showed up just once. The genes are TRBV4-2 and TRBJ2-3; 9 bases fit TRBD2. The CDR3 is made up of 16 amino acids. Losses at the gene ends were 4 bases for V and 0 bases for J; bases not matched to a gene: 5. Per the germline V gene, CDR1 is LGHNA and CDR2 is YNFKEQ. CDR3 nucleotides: TGTGCCAGCAGCCCTGGACTAGCGCGTAGCACAGATACGCAGTATTTT. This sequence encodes CASSPGLARSTDTQYF.